A single sample gave rise to the 18 T cell receptor beta chains below, sequenced in a study of T cells in localized non-small cell lung cancer. The assay was immunoSEQ multiplex PCR, and TCRdb's table has in-frame clones only and misses some. Of more than 45,000 clones listed, approximately 90% are singletons. The sequencing used PBMCs, collected before any cancer treatment. Source of these receptors: a man aged 40 to 75 with stage II lung adenocarcinoma.

V is TRBV18 and J is TRBJ1-1; D gene uncertain. The CDR3 is 14 residues long. Between the trimmed V and J ends, which lost 2 bases and 1 base, there was a span of 8 bases. Looked up from germline, CDR1 is KGHSH and CDR2 is LQKENI. DNA for the CDR3: TGTGCCAGCTCACCATATAGAGGGAACACTGAAGCTTTCTTT. Protein: CASSPYRGNTEAFF. The full variable domain, with the rest looked up from reference TRBV18 and TRBJ1-1, is NAGVMQNPRHLVRRRGQEARLRCSPMKGHSHVYWYRQLPEEGLKFMVYLQKENIIDESGMPKERFSAEFPKEGPSILRIQQVVRGDSAAYFCASSPYRGNTEAFFGQGTRLTVV.

The chain links TRBV5-1 to TRBJ2-3; TRBD1 is a possible D gene (5 bases). CDR3 length: 16 amino acids. The ends were cut back, 4 bases at V and 1 base at J, with 16 bases in the middle. Looked up from germline, CDR1 is SGHRS and CDR2 is YFSETQ. The CDR3 sequence is CASSQDISSGTDTQYF. The CDR3 DNA reads TGCGCCAGCAGCCAGGACATCTCCAGCGGCACAGATACGCAGTATTTT.

This clone occurred once. The chain links TRBV5-4 to TRBJ2-1; 8 nucleotides match TRBD1. The germline V gene has CDR1 SGHNT and CDR2 YYREEE (reference sequence). After removal of 3 bases from V and 8 bases from J, the junction contained 1 base not matched to a gene. There are 12 residues in the CDR3. CDR3: CASSSTGDEQFF. In nucleotides, the CDR3 is TGTGCCAGCAGCTCGACAGGGGATGAGCAGTTCTTC.

This clone was counted between two and nine times. The J gene is TRBJ2-6, the V gene TRBV6-1; D may be TRBD1 (5 bases). CDR1 MNHNS and CDR2 SASEGT come from the germline V gene. The CDR3 consists of 20 residues. V lost 2 bases, J lost 1 base, and 21 bases lay in between. The CDR3 reads CASSEKSFVAGNSGANVLTF. In nucleotides, the CDR3 is TGTGCCAGCAGTGAAAAAAGTTTCGTGGCAGGGAATTCTGGGGCCAACGTCCTGACTTTC.

The rearrangement links TRBV5-4 to TRBJ1-4; D is ambiguous. The CDR3 is 15 residues long. V was pared by 1 base and J by 5 bases, with 12 bases between. Germline V CDR1 and CDR2: SGHNT, YYREEE (reference sequence). The CDR3 nucleotides read TGTGCCAGCAGCTTGTTAGGTAGTAACAATGAAAAACTGTTTTTT. Translated: CASSLLGSNNEKLFF.

V and J are TRBV15 and TRBJ1-6; weak D call: TRBD1 (5 bases). The CDR3 consists of 16 residues. Germline CDR1 and CDR2: LNHNV and YYDKDF (reference sequence). V gave up 1 base and J gave up 6 bases, with 13 bases separating them. This chain's CDR3 is CATSRGEGNLNSPLHF. The CDR3 region has the DNA TGTGCCACCAGCAGAGGCGAGGGGAACCTTAATTCACCCCTCCACTTT.

The chain recombines TRBV19 with TRBJ1-1; D not resolved. CDR3 length: 15 residues. The germline V and J ends were trimmed by 1 base and 1 base, with 10 bases remaining between them. CDR1 is LNHDA, CDR2 SQIVND, per germline (reference sequence). This CDR3 is CASSIVHRTNTEAFF. For the CDR3, the DNA is TGTGCCAGTAGTATAGTTCACCGGACGAACACTGAAGCTTTCTTT.

The rearrangement links TRBV5-1 to TRBJ2-2; D unclear. Germline CDR1 and CDR2: SGHRS and YFSETQ. V shed 2 bases and J shed 4 bases, with 9 bases lying between them. The CDR3 covers 14 residues. This CDR3 reads CASSLSTGTGELFF. The CDR3 bases are TGCGCCAGCAGCTTATCGACGGGCACCGGGGAGCTGTTTTTT. The full variable domain, in which reference TRBV5-1 and TRBJ2-2 provide the parts outside the CDR3, is KAGVTQTPRYLIKTRGQQVTLSCSPISGHRSVSWYQQTPGQGLQFLFEYFSETQRNKGNFPGRFSGRQFSNSRSEMNVSTLELGDSALYLCASSLSTGTGELFFGEGSRLTVL.

The J gene is TRBJ1-2, the V gene TRBV18; D remains unclear. Germline CDR1 is KGHSH and CDR2 is LQKENI. The V and J ends lost 4 bases and 6 bases respectively, with 9 bases between them. The CDR3 loop spans 12 amino acids. CDR3 loop: CASSLSSDGYTF. For the CDR3, the DNA is TGTGCCAGCTCACTCTCCTCAGATGGCTACACCTTC. Looking up the rest from reference TRBV18 and TRBJ1-2 gives the full variable domain: NAGVMQNPRHLVRRRGQEARLRCSPMKGHSHVYWYRQLPEEGLKFMVYLQKENIIDESGMPKERFSAEFPKEGPSILRIQQVVRGDSAAYFCASSLSSDGYTFGSGTRLTVV.

The chain carries TRBV5-1 and TRBJ1-1; perhaps TRBD1 as D (5 bases). The CDR3 is made up of 16 amino acids. Per the germline V gene, CDR1 is SGHRS and CDR2 is YFSETQ. With 0 bases removed from V and 0 bases from J, the gap between germline ends came to 12 bases. The CDR3 nucleotides read TGCGCCAGCAGCTTGGACGTCAGGGTGGTGAACACTGAAGCTTTCTTT. Amino acid sequence: CASSLDVRVVNTEAFF.

A note on this clone: The same CDR3 is also encoded by other DNA sequences in this sample. The V and J genes are TRBV29-1 and TRBJ1-2; 7 bases line up with TRBD1. V dropped 2 bases and J dropped 8; count of bases not matched to a gene: 11. The CDR3 has 14 residues. Looked up from germline, CDR1 is SQVTM and CDR2 is ANQGSEA. The CDR3 DNA reads TGCAGCGTTGAACTAGGGCAGGGGGTGGGGGGCTACACCTTC. It encodes CSVELGQGVGGYTF.

V and J are TRBV12-2 and TRBJ1-6; the listed D gene, TRBD1, was not tested against the DNA. TRBV12-2 corresponds to a pseudogene. CDR3 size: 15 residues. The DNA for the CDR3 is TGTGCAAGTCGCTTACATCGGGACAGATATTCACCCCTCCACTTT. As protein: CASRLHRDRYSPLHF.

The rearrangement uses TRBV6-1 and TRBJ2-2; TRBD1 might be the D (5 bases). The V gene lost 5 bases and the J gene lost 7 bases, with 14 bases spanning the gap. Germline CDR1 is MNHNS and CDR2 is SASEGT. The CDR3 is made up of 14 amino acids. CDR3 DNA sequence: TGTGCCAGCAGTCCGTCCAGGGTTGGCGGGGAGCTGTTTTTT. This encodes CASSPSRVGGELFF.

The chain is built from TRBV5-1 and TRBJ1-1; D is undetermined. Germline CDR1 reads SGHRS; CDR2 reads YFSETQ. Trimming removed 2 bases from V and 2 bases from J, with 10 bases in between. The CDR3 loop spans 14 amino acids. CDR3 residues: CASSFGEENTEAFF. The DNA for the CDR3 is TGCGCCAGCAGCTTCGGTGAAGAAAACACTGAAGCTTTCTTT.

The genes are TRBV11-3 and TRBJ2-2; D not certain. CDR3 length equals 13 residues. Trimming took off 2 bases at V and 0 bases at J, with 1 base between the two ends. CDR1 and CDR2 from the germline V gene are SGHNT and YENEEA. The CDR3 coding sequence is TGTGCCAGCAGCTTACCGAACACCGGGGAGCTGTTTTTT. This encodes CASSLPNTGELFF.

This clone was seen once. The chain joins TRBV5-4 to TRBJ2-5, with no clear D. Trimming cost V 1 base and J 5 bases, with 3 bases left between them. CDR1 and CDR2 (germline): SGHNT, YYREEE (reference sequence). The CDR3 contains 11 residues. DNA for the CDR3: TGTGCCAGCAGCTTGCGCGAGACCCAGTACTTC. Protein: CASSLRETQYF.

The V call is TRBV6-5, the J call TRBJ1-5, with a tentative D call TRBD1 (6 bases). The CDR3 has 13 residues. The V and J ends lost 5 bases and 4 bases respectively, with 9 bases between them. Germline CDR1 MNHEY, CDR2 SVGAGI. The CDR3 DNA reads TGTGCCAGCAGTAGACAGGAAAATCAGCCCCAGCATTTT. This encodes CASSRQENQPQHF.

This clone was seen just once. This chain joins TRBV5-6 and TRBJ2-5; D uncertain. Germline V lookup: CDR1 SGHDT, CDR2 YYEEEE. V dropped 2 bases and J dropped 4 bases, with 9 bases sitting between them. This CDR3 has 13 amino acids. CDR3 nucleotide sequence: TGTGCCAGCAGCTTCTCGGCCTTAGAGACCCAGTACTTC. Amino acids: CASSFSALETQYF. Together with reference TRBV5-6 and TRBJ2-5, the CDR3 gives the full variable domain: DAGVTQSPTHLIKTRGQQVTLRCSPKSGHDTVSWYQQALGQGPQFIFQYYEEEERQRGNFPDRFSGHQFPNYSSELNVNALLLGDSALYLCASSFSALETQYFGPGTRLLVL.